The 25 T cell receptor beta chains below all came from one sample that was sequenced in a study of cytomegalovirus exposure and HLA in healthy donors. 60 Vbeta and 13 Jbeta primers were used in PCR. The data were produced by immunoSEQ multiplex PCR, yet TCRdb's version contains in-frame clones alone and is incomplete. The table has approximately 110,000 clones, just under 75% seen once; the top ten hold approximately 4.3%. Sequenced material: PBMCs. The receptors originated from a man aged 55 to 70 in good health and CMV-seropositive.

The chain links TRBV21-1 to TRBJ1-5; the DNA was not used to check the table's D call, TRBD1. TRBV21-1 counts as a pseudogene. The CDR3 loop spans 17 amino acids. Written as DNA, the CDR3 is TGTGCCAGCAGCACTAGGGGACAGGTATCTAGCAATCAGCCCCAGCATTTT. This gives the protein CASSTRGQVSSNQPQHF.

The chain couples TRBV5-5 to TRBJ2-5; 9 bases align to TRBD1. The CDR3 has 16 residues. Germline V gene lookup returns CDR1 SGHKS and CDR2 YYEKEE (reference sequence). The V and J ends lost 2 bases and 5 bases, in that order; junction bases with no gene match: 10. CDR3 loop: CASSLNRDRDVETQYF. In DNA, the CDR3 is TGTGCCAGCAGCTTAAATCGGGACAGGGATGTTGAGACCCAGTACTTC.

The chain links TRBV5-4 to TRBJ2-1; 10 positions agree with TRBD2. The CDR3 runs 15 residues. Looked up from germline, CDR1 is SGHNT and CDR2 is YYREEE (reference sequence). After removal of 0 bases from V and 7 bases from J, the junction contained 4 bases not matched to a gene. The CDR3 DNA sequence: TGTGCCAGCAGCTTGGATAGCGGGGGGTTTAATGAGCAGTTCTTC. It codes for CASSLDSGGFNEQFF.

This sequence joins TRBV5-1 and TRBJ2-7; no definite D call. This CDR3 region has 13 residues. The V gene lost 1 base and the J gene lost 6 bases, with 11 bases spanning the gap. Germline-derived CDR1 and CDR2 are SGHRS and YFSETQ. CDR3 sequence (DNA): TGCGCCAGCAGCTTGTTAGTTGGTGGCGAGCAGTACTTC. Its protein product is CASSLLVGGEQYF. Full variable domain (remainder filled in from reference TRBV5-1 and TRBJ2-7): KAGVTQTPRYLIKTRGQQVTLSCSPISGHRSVSWYQQTPGQGLQFLFEYFSETQRNKGNFPGRFSGRQFSNSRSEMNVSTLELGDSALYLCASSLLVGGEQYFGPGTRLTVT.

This sequence joins TRBV2 and TRBJ2-1, with D perhaps TRBD1 (5 bases). The CDR3 is made up of 13 amino acids. Germline CDR1 reads SNHLY; CDR2 reads FYNNEI. Deletions cut 6 bases from V and 4 bases from J, with 10 bases between. The CDR3 DNA reads as TGTGCCAGCAGCTTGGGGCCTTACAATGAGCAGTTCTTC. This gives the protein CASSLGPYNEQFF.

The V and J genes are TRBV5-4 and TRBJ2-2, with 8 bases identical to TRBD2. The V and J ends lost 4 bases and 2 bases, in that order; junction bases with no gene match: 7. The CDR3 runs 16 residues. Germline CDR1 and CDR2: SGHNT and YYREEE (reference sequence). CDR3 nucleotide sequence: TGTGCCAGCAGCAAAGGGACTAGTGCCAACACCGGGGAGCTGTTTTTT. It translates to CASSKGTSANTGELFF.

V usage is TRBV5-1 and J usage is TRBJ2-3, with a tentative D call TRBD1 (5 bases). This CDR3 comprises 14 residues. V was shortened by 0 bases and J by 6 bases, with 11 bases between the two germline ends. Per germline, CDR1 SGHRS and CDR2 YFSETQ. The CDR3 DNA reads TGCGCCAGCAGCTTGGGGGGATCAGGGGATACGCAGTATTTT. As protein: CASSLGGSGDTQYF.

The rearrangement joins TRBV9 to TRBJ2-7; D is unclear. CDR1 and CDR2 from the germline V gene are SGDLS and YYNGEE. The CDR3 consists of 13 residues. The V and J ends lost 0 bases and 3 bases respectively, with 7 bases between them. The CDR3 spells CASSVAANYEQYF. For the CDR3, the DNA is TGTGCCAGCAGCGTAGCCGCGAACTACGAGCAGTACTTC.

The chain employs TRBV5-1 and TRBJ2-5, with D maybe TRBD2 (6 bases). V was cut by 5 bases and J by 0 bases, with 8 bases left in between. CDR1 and CDR2 (germline): SGHRS, YFSETQ. The CDR3 runs 13 residues. The CDR3 nucleotides read TGCGCCAGCAGGGAGGGTGACCAAGAGACCCAGTACTTC. It codes for CASREGDQETQYF.

This chain links TRBV13 with TRBJ2-1; 12 nucleotides align to TRBD2. This CDR3 region has 15 residues. Per the germline V gene, CDR1 is PRHDT and CDR2 is FYEKMQ (reference sequence). V lost 3 bases, J lost 8 bases, and 5 bases stayed unmatched. In DNA, the CDR3 is TGTGCCAGCAGCTTCACTAGCGGGGGGATCGATGAGCAGTTCTTC. This translates into CASSFTSGGIDEQFF.

This chain uses TRBV29-1 with TRBJ1-6; a possible D gene is TRBD1 (6 bases). Germline V gene sequence: CDR1 SQVTM, CDR2 ANQGSEA. There are 14 residues in the CDR3. Trimming left V 7 bases short and J 3 bases short, with 13 bases between. The CDR3: CSGVTGYYNSPLHF. The CDR3 DNA is TGCAGCGGCGTTACAGGGTACTATAATTCACCCCTCCACTTT. The whole variable domain, filled in from reference TRBV29-1 and TRBJ1-6, reads SAVISQKPSRDICQRGTSLTIQCQVDSQVTMMFWYRQQPGQSLTLIATANQGSEATYESGFVIDKFPISRPNLTFSTLTVSNMSPEDSSIYLCSGVTGYYNSPLHFGNGTRLTVT.

CDR3 in DNA: TGTGCCAGCAGTTACTCGAGGACAGGGAAGAACACTGAAGCTTTCTTT. This sequence encodes CASSYSRTGKNTEAFF. The chain is built from TRBV6-5 and TRBJ1-1; 8 nucleotides align to TRBD1. CDR1 and CDR2 from the germline V gene are MNHEY and SVGAGI. The CDR3 is made up of 16 amino acids. V shed 0 bases and J 1 base; nucleotides not matched to a gene: 4.

This chain links TRBV5-1 with TRBJ2-5; 10 bases match TRBD2. This CDR3 contains 17 residues. CDR1 is SGHRS and CDR2 is YFSETQ in the germline V gene. V shed 4 bases, J shed 4 bases, and the junction held 13 bases outside the gene matches. The CDR3 DNA reads TGCGCCAGCAGCCTCACGATAGATAGCGGGGGGCGAGAGACCCAGTACTTC. Protein: CASSLTIDSGGRETQYF.

This clone was seen once. The chain employs TRBV11-2 and TRBJ2-1, with 7 bases fitting TRBD2. Trimming removed 4 bases from V and 6 bases from J; junction bases left unmatched: 9. Germline values: CDR1 SGHAT, CDR2 FQNNGV. This CDR3 spans 15 amino acids. The CDR3 sequence: CASSYRIAGGNEQFF. The CDR3 DNA reads as TGTGCCAGCAGCTATCGTATAGCGGGCGGCAATGAGCAGTTCTTC. Supplemented by reference TRBV11-2 and TRBJ2-1, the full variable domain reads EAGVAQSPRYKIIEKRQSVAFWCNPISGHATLYWYQQILGQGPKLLIQFQNNGVVDDSQLPKDRFSAERLKGVDSTLKIQPAKLEDSAVYLCASSYRIAGGNEQFFGPGTRLTVL.

This sequence joins TRBV9 and TRBJ1-6, with 8 nucleotides matching TRBD1. CDR1 SGDLS and CDR2 YYNGEE come from the germline V gene. Trimming removed 3 bases from V and 7 bases from J; junction bases left unmatched: 6. This CDR3 is built from 15 residues. CDR3 protein: CASSGPGQVNSPLHF. As DNA, the CDR3 is TGTGCCAGCAGCGGACCGGGACAGGTGAATTCACCCCTCCACTTT.

This clone occurred once. V gene TRBV23-1 combines with J gene TRBJ1-5, with D possibly matching TRBD1 (6 bases). TRBV23-1 is known as an ORF, though its function is uncertain. CDR3 size: 16 residues. V lost 1 base to trimming and J lost 0 bases, with 10 bases between them. CDR3 amino acids: CASSQWAGASNQPQHF. DNA of the CDR3: TGCGCCAGCAGTCAATGGGCAGGGGCTAGCAATCAGCCCCAGCATTTT.

The rearrangement joins TRBV5-1 to TRBJ2-2, with 9 bases matching TRBD1. CDR1 SGHRS and CDR2 YFSETQ come from the germline V gene. The CDR3 is made up of 15 amino acids. J lost 0 bases, V lost 4 bases, and 1 base had no gene match. Here the CDR3 reads CASSRDRANTGELFF. The CDR3 DNA sequence: TGCGCCAGCAGCCGGGACAGGGCGAACACCGGGGAGCTGTTTTTT.

This chain joins TRBV11-2 and TRBJ1-1; no firm D call. Germline V gene lookup returns CDR1 SGHAT and CDR2 FQNNGV. The CDR3 covers 12 residues. The V and J ends lost 2 bases and 5 bases respectively, with 6 bases between them. CDR3 coding DNA: TGTGCCAGCAGCTTAAGAGGGACTGAAGCTTTCTTT. This codes for CASSLRGTEAFF.

V gene TRBV9 combines with J gene TRBJ1-4, with 7 bases aligning to TRBD1. The J segment lost 8 bases and the V segment lost 3 bases, leaving 10 bases of the junction unmatched. CDR3 length: 15 amino acids. The germline V gene has CDR1 SGDLS and CDR2 YYNGEE. CDR3 in amino acids: CASSEATGEHEKLFF. CDR3 nucleotide sequence: TGTGCCAGCAGCGAAGCCACAGGGGAACACGAAAAACTGTTTTTT.

On this clone itself: One end of the junction fails to match germline, which may point to a read error. This same CDR3 is encoded by further DNA sequences in the sample. The chain carries TRBV5-1 and TRBJ1-1, with a possible D match to TRBD1 (5 bases). Per germline, CDR1 SGHRS and CDR2 YFSETQ. CDR3 length: 13 amino acids. CDR3 protein: CASSFDEDTEAFF. DNA for the CDR3: TGCGCCAGCAGTTTTGACGAGGACACCGAAGCTTTCTTT.

This chain connects TRBV5-8 to TRBJ1-2; D uncertain. CDR1 is SGHTS and CDR2 is YDEGEE in the germline V gene. This CDR3 spans 15 amino acids. V shed 1 base and J shed 0 bases, with 10 bases lying between them. CDR3 protein: CASSLTGRANYGYTF. In nucleotides, the CDR3 is TGTGCCAGCAGCTTGACCGGGAGGGCTAACTATGGCTACACCTTC.

This clone was picked up a small number of times. The V call is TRBV28, the J call TRBJ1-4; possible D gene TRBD1, 5 bases. Trimming removed 8 bases at V and 8 bases at J, with 15 bases between. This CDR3 region has 13 residues. In germline, CDR1 is MDHEN, CDR2 SYDVKM. The CDR3 reads CASCSRAREKLFF. CDR3 in DNA: TGTGCCAGCTGTAGCAGGGCTCGAGAAAAACTGTTTTTT.

The chain recombines TRBV29-1 with TRBJ2-1, with D possibly matching TRBD2 (7 bases). Germline V CDR1 and CDR2: SQVTM, ANQGSEA. The germline V and J ends were trimmed by 5 bases and 8 bases, with 13 bases remaining between them. This CDR3 has 12 amino acids. CDR3 DNA sequence: TGCAGCGTTCGGGGGGCGTCCCATGAGCAGTTCTTC. Its translation is CSVRGASHEQFF.

This clone was found a few times. The V gene is TRBV28, the J gene TRBJ1-2, with D unresolved. The CDR3 length is 11 residues. Trimming removed 6 bases from V and 8 bases from J, with 10 bases in between. CDR1 is MDHEN, CDR2 SYDVKM, per germline. CDR3 loop: CASSWSSGYTF. Here the CDR3 DNA reads TGTGCCAGCAGCTGGAGTAGCGGCTACACCTTC.

The chain combines TRBV9 with TRBJ2-1; 7 nucleotides line up with TRBD2. The CDR3 is 15 amino acids. V shed 3 bases and J 0 bases; nucleotides not matched to a gene: 3. Germline V lookup: CDR1 SGDLS, CDR2 YYNGEE. In DNA form, the CDR3 reads TGTGCCAGCAGCGACAGCGGGGTCTCCTACAATGAGCAGTTCTTC. Its protein is CASSDSGVSYNEQFF.